A selection of T cell receptor beta chains follows, all from one sample in a study of blood T cell repertoires in COVID-19. This table comes from immunoSEQ multiplex PCR, and its TCRdb copy is limited to in-frame clones, with some not included. The sample holds 130,000 or so clones, 84% seen once. Material: peripheral blood. The receptors shown here come from a man aged 55 to 70 with acute or convalescent COVID-19. CDR3s include the opening cysteine and the closing phenylalanine or tryptophan. A D gene is named only where the DNA matches it firmly. Part of the rows lack a size; the others show once, few, many or a class for expanded clones.

j_gene | abundance | v_gene | d_gene | CDR3nt | CDR3aa
TRBJ1-1 | NA | TRBV6-5 | NA | TGTGCCAGCAGTTACGGGCCGCTCTTTTCGACTGAAGCTTTCTTT | CASSYGPLFSTEAFF
TRBJ1-5 | NA | TRBV9 | TRBD1 | TGTGCCAGCAGCACCACCCCAGGGGGTCAGCCCCAGCATTTT | CASSTTPGGQPQHF
TRBJ2-5 | once | TRBV11-2 | TRBD1 | TGTGCCAGCAGCTTATCAGGGGGCAATGGAGAGACCCAGTACTTC | CASSLSGGNGETQYF
TRBJ2-3 | few | TRBV11-2 | NA | TGTGCCAGCAGCCCACGGGGTCACGGGGATACGCAGTATTTT | CASSPRGHGDTQYF
TRBJ2-7 | NA | TRBV2 | NA | TGTGCCAGCAGTGGTTCAGGGGGGAACGAGCAGTACTTC | CASSGSGGNEQYF
TRBJ2-7 | once | TRBV2 | NA | TGTGCCAGCAGTGAAGCGCCACTAACCTACGAGCAGTACTTC | CASSEAPLTYEQYF
TRBJ2-3 | NA | TRBV14 | TRBD1 | TGTGCCAGCAGCGTACAGGGGCCCACAGATACGCAGTATTTT | CASSVQGPTDTQYF
TRBJ2-1 | NA | TRBV27 | TRBD2 | TGTGCCAGCAGTTCCATTCCGGTTCTAGCGGGGGGAATCTCCTACAATGAGCAGTTCTTC | CASSSIPVLAGGISYNEQFF
TRBJ2-7 | NA | TRBV27 | TRBD2 | TGTGCCAGCAGTTCCCGGACTAGCGGGAGGGCCCAAGTTTACGAGCAGTACTTC | CASSSRTSGRAQVYEQYF
TRBJ1-2 | NA | TRBV30 | NA | TGTGCCTGGAGCCAGGTCGGGAGAAACTATGGCTACACCTTC | CAWSQVGRNYGYTF
TRBJ2-5 | NA | TRBV7-2 | NA | TGTGCCAGCAGCTTAGCCAGGGTGGAGACCCAGTACTTC | CASSLARVETQYF
TRBJ2-1 | few | TRBV7-3 | TRBD2 | TGTGCCAGCAGTCGGTTTACTAGCGGGAGCTACAATGAGCAGTTCTTC | CASSRFTSGSYNEQFF
TRBJ2-7 | NA | TRBV27 | NA | TGTGCCAGCAGTTTATACGGTTCCTACGAGCAGTACTTC | CASSLYGSYEQYF
TRBJ1-2 | NA | TRBV20-1 | NA | TGCAGTGCTAGTGGGGCGGGCAGGTCAGATAACTATGGCTACACCTTC | CSASGAGRSDNYGYTF
TRBJ2-3 | NA | TRBV19 | NA | TGTGCCAGTAGTTTTGGTAACCCACAGGGTCTAAGCACAGATACGCAGTATTTT | CASSFGNPQGLSTDTQYF
TRBJ2-1 | NA | TRBV5-1 | TRBD1 | TGCGCCAGCAGCGTAGGGGGCCATGAGCAGTTCTTC | CASSVGGHEQFF
TRBJ1-1 | NA | TRBV11-2 | NA | TGTGCCAGCAGCTTAGAGGGCAGCTTGAACACTGAAGCTTTCTTT | CASSLEGSLNTEAFF
TRBJ2-7 | NA | TRBV3-1/TRBV3-2 | TRBD1 | TGTGCCAGCAGCCAAGTGGGCCCCGGACAGGGCTACGAGCAGTACTTC | CASSQVGPGQGYEQYF
TRBJ1-6 | NA | TRBV5-1 | TRBD1 | TGCGCCAGCAGCTTGTTCTCCGGGACAGGGAATTCACCCCTCCACTTT | CASSLFSGTGNSPLHF
TRBJ2-7 | NA | TRBV5-1 | TRBD2 | TGCGCCAGCAGCTTGCTGTGGACTAGCGGGTTAGGCGAGCAGTACTTC | CASSLLWTSGLGEQYF
TRBJ2-5 | few | TRBV19 | TRBD2 | TGTGCCAGTAGAGGGACTAGATTTACCGAGACCCAGTACTTC | CASRGTRFTETQYF